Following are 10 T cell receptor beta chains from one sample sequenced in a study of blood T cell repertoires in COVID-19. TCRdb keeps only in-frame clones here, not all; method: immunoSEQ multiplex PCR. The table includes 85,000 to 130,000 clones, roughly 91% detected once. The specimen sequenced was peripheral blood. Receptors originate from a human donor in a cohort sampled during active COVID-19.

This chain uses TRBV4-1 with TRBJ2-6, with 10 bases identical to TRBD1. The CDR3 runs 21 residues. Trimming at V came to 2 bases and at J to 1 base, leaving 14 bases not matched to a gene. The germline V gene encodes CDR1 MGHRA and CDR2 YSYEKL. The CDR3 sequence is CASSQSSPRDRGWSGANVLTF. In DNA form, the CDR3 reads TGCGCCAGCAGCCAATCGAGCCCCCGGGACAGGGGATGGTCTGGGGCCAACGTCCTGACTTTC.

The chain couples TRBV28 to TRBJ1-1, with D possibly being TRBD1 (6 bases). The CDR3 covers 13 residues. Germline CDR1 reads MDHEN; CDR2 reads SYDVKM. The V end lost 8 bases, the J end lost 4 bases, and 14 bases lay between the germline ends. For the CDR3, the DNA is TGTGCCAGCGGCACAGGGTTCAGCACTGAAGCTTTCTTT. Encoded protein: CASGTGFSTEAFF.

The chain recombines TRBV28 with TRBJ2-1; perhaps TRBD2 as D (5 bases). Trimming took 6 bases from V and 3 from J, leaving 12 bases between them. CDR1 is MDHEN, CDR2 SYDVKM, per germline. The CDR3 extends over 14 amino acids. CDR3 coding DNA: TGTGCCAGCAGCAACTACCGGGACTACAATGAGCAGTTCTTC. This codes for CASSNYRDYNEQFF.

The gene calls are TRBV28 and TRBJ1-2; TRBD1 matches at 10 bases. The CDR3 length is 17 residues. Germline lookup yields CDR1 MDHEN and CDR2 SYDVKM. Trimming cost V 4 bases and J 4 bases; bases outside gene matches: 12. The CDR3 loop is CASSSITGTGDAYGYTF. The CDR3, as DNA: TGTGCCAGCAGTTCCATTACCGGGACAGGGGACGCCTATGGCTACACCTTC.

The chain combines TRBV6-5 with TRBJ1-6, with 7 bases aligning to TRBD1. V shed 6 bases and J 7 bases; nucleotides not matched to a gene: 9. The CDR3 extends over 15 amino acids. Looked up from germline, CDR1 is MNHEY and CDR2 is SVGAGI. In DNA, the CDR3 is TGTGCCAGCAGACTCCGGGACAGTCGAAATTCACCCCTCCACTTT. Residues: CASRLRDSRNSPLHF.

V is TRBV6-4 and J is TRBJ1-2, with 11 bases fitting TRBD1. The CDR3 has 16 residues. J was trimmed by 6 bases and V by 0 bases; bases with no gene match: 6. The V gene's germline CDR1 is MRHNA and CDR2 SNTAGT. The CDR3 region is CASSDSPGQGVDGYTF. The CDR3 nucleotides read TGTGCCAGCAGTGACTCGCCGGGACAGGGGGTAGATGGCTACACCTTC.

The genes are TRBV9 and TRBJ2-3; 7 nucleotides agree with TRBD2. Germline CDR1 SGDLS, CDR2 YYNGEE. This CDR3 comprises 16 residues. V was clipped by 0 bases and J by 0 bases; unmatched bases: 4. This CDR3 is CASSVVGSGSTDTQYF. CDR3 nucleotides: TGTGCCAGCAGCGTAGTTGGTAGCGGGAGCACAGATACGCAGTATTTT.

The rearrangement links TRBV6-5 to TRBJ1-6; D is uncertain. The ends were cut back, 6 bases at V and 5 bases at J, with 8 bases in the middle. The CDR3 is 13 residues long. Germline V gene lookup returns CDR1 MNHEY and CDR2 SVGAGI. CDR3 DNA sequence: TGTGCCAGCAGCCAGTTGGATAATTCACCCCTCCACTTT. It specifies CASSQLDNSPLHF.

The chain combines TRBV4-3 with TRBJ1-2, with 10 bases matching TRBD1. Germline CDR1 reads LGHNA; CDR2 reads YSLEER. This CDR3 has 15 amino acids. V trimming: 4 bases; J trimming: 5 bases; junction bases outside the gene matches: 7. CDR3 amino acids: CASSLRDRGRYGYTF. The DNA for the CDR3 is TGCGCCAGCAGCCTCCGGGACAGGGGCCGTTATGGCTACACCTTC.

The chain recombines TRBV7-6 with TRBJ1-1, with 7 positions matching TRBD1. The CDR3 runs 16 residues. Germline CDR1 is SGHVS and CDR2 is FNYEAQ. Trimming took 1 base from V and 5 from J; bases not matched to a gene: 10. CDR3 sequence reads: CASSLGPTGIETEAFF. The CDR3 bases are TGTGCCAGCAGCTTAGGCCCGACAGGGATTGAGACTGAAGCTTTCTTT.